Given below is one T cell receptor beta chain in context. The clone's antigen remains unknown. No much larger clone exists at a distance of one base, and base qualities are not known. The germline V and J ends show losses of 4 bases and 5 bases respectively, and no gene match explains 6 bases of the junction. The germline V gene specifies SGHRS as CDR1 and YFSETQ as CDR2. The CDR3, cysteine through phenylalanine, is 14 amino acids long. Here the CDR3 DNA is all that survives: 42 bases in frame from base 1. The entry originates in a study of T cell responses to AZD1222 COVID-19 vaccine (dated by TCRdb to about 2021). For context, the study as a whole: TCR sequencing covered roughly 230 trial participants: about 210 given two doses of AZD1222 and around 26 given two doses of MenACWY control vaccine. Trial participants were enrolled into age subgroups of 18-55, 56-69 and 70-plus years, which contained about 150, 27 and 61 TCR-sequenced participants, respectively.

This sample's time point label indicates: about 28 days (+/-7) after the second vaccine dose. What this sample's treatment or condition label stands for: meningococcal conjugate vaccine given as trial control. Vaccinee samples were obtained from the UK trials COV001 and COV002, which included a single-blind randomized controlled phase 2/3 trial of AZD1222 (ChAdOx1 nCoV-19) in healthy adults. For TCRbeta chain sequencing, PBMC samples were collected from trial participants at day 0 and at day 28 after the second dose. The CDR3 regions of human TCRbeta chains were analyzed by immunosequencing. In the original analysis: Repertoire TCRs were matched against a reference library of SARS-CoV-2-specific TCRs generated with the MIRA antigen-specificity platform. Breadth was defined as the fraction of unique TCRs that were SARS-CoV-2-associated. Depth was defined as the fraction of total T cells that were SARS-CoV-2-associated. Using the MIRA data, each spike-specific TCR was assigned both to the spike region to which the TCR was reactive and to a CD4 or CD8 class. Log10-transformed breadth and depth values were compared by one-way ANOVA with Sidak's multiple comparisons tests. TCRdb carries this immuneACCESS record with in-frame sequences only. Its versions omit some clonotypes, under half of them owing to an unresolved V gene in the studies checked, with the rest unexplained. V and J calls and clone size follow that table, whereas D and trimming were derived from the DNA. The sample table contains approximately 150,000 clones; only one count was recorded for roughly 90% of them. The leading ten clones occupy about 5.4% of the sample.

Here is what the overall study found, with its caveats: Spike-specific TCR breadth and depth rose significantly after two AZD1222 doses compared with day 0 and with MenACWY recipients. In the small 56-69-year group, the increase in depth fell short of significance, most likely because of low power. Reportedly, almost half of the unique spike-specific TCRs recognized epitopes lying outside the regions that are mutated in the B.1.351 and B.1.1.7 variants. The whole spike protein was spanned by vaccine-associated CD4 TCRs, and dominant responses were seen in regions 160-218 and 743-854. Participants were mostly white British and included more females than males, and it was suggested by the authors that clonal diversity may have been underestimated. Because no day 14 peak-response samples were available, repertoires were characterized only after the peak T cell response. Conclusions about previously exposed vaccinees are limited, since just a handful of AZD1222 recipients were seropositive for SARS-CoV-2 at baseline.

The V gene is TRBV5-1 and the J gene is TRBJ2-5; 9 nucleotides in the junction match TRBD1. Sequenced here: peripheral blood, sampled 28 days after the second dose of the MenACWY control vaccine. The clonotype comes from an adult who received the MenACWY meningococcal vaccine as a control. The nucleotides read TGCGCCAGCAGCGCACAGGGGGCATGGGAGACCCAGTACTTC. Its protein reads: CASSAQGAWETQYF.